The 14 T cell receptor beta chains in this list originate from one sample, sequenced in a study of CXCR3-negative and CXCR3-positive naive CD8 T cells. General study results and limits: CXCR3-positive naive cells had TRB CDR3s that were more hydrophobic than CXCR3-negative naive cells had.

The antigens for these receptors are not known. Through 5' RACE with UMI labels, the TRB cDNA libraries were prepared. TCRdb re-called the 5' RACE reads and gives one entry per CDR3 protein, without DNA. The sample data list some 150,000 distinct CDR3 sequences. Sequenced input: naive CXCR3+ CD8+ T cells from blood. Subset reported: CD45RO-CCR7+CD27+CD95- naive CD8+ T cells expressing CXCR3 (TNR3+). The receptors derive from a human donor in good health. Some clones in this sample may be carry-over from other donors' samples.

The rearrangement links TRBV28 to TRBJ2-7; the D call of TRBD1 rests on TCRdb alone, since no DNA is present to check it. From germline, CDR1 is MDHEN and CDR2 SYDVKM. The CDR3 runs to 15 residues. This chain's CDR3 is CASSQGDGSSYEQYF.

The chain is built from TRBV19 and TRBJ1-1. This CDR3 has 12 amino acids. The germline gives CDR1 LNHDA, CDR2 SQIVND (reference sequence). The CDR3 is CASTSLGTEAFF.

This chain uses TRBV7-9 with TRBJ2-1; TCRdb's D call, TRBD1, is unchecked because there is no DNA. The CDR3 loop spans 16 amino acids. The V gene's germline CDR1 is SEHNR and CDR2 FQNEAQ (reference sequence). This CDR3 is CASSSPYGFAFREQFF.

The CDR3 region is CSVEGQGSYNEQFF. V is TRBV29-1 and J is TRBJ2-1; TCRdb proposes TRBD1, but this gene call is untestable without DNA. The CDR3 is made up of 14 amino acids. Germline V gives CDR1 SQVTM, CDR2 ANQGSEA.

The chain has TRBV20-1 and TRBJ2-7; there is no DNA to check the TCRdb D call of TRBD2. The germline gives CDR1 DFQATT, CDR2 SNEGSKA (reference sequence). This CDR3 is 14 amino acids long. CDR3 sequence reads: CSANEGSGPYEQYF.

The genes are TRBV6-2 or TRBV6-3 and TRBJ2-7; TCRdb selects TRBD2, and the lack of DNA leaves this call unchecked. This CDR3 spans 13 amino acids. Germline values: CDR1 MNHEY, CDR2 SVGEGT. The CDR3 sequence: CASSQRMTYEQYF.

The CDR3 reads CSVATGSTYEQYF. This chain uses TRBV29-1 with TRBJ2-7; TCRdb designates TRBD1, a call that cannot be tested without DNA. The CDR3 extends over 13 amino acids. In germline, CDR1 is SQVTM, CDR2 ANQGSEA.

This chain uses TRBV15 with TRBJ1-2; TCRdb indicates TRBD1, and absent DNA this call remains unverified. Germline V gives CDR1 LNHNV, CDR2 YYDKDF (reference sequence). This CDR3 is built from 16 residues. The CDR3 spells CATSERTGGLWGGYTF.

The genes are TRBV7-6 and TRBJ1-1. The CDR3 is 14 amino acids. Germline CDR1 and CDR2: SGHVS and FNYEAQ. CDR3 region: CASSLLDRDTEAFF.

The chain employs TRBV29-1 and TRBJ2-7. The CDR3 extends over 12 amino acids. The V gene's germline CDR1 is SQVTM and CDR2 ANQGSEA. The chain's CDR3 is CSVEGSPHEQYF.

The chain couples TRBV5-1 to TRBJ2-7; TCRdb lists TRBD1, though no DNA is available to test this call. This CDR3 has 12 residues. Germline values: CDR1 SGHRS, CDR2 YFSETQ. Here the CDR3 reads CASSPQGTEQYF.

The CDR3 spells CASSKTSTSGRAVGQETQYF. V usage is TRBV21-1 and J usage is TRBJ2-5; TCRdb outputs TRBD2, but without DNA this stays unchecked. TRBV21-1 is tagged as a pseudogene. The CDR3 sequence is 20 residues long.

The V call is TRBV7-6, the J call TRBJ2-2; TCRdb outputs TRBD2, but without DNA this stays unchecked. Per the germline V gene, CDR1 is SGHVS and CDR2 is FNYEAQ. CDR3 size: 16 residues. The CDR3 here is CASSLVASVYTGELFF.

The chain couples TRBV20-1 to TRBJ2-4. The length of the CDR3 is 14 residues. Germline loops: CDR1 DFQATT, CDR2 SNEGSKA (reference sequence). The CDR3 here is CSARDGVGENIQYF.